This record looks at one TCR beta chain sequence and its context. The PCR made use of 60 Vbeta and 13 Jbeta primers. The protocol was immunoSEQ multiplex PCR, while the TCRdb copy is restricted to in-frame clones and leaves out a portion. Of approximately 160,000 clones listed, roughly 77% are singletons. These data belong to a study of cytomegalovirus exposure and HLA in healthy donors. The CDR3 runs to 14 residues. The ends were cut back, 8 bases at V and 6 bases at J, with 20 bases in the middle. CDR1 MNHEY and CDR2 SMNVEV come from the germline V gene (reference sequence). The receptor was isolated from a woman between 18 and 29 years old in good health and CMV-seronegative. The chain has TRBV27 and TRBJ2-7; the D gene is possibly TRBD1 (6 bases). Sequencing input: PBMCs. CDR3 amino acids: CASLPTGSLGEQYF. The CDR3 DNA follows: TGTGCCAGCCTTCCGACAGGTAGCTTAGGCGAGCAGTACTTC.